The 14 T cell receptor beta chains below all came from one sample that was sequenced in a study of T cells in localized non-small cell lung cancer (dated by TCRdb to about 2020). Libraries were prepared through the immunoSEQ multiplex PCR assay. TCRdb limited this immuneACCESS table to in-frame rearrangements with V and J called. A share of clones is missing; checked studies link under half to unresolved V genes, and the rest is unexplained. The sample table shows about 75,000 clones, and approximately 80% are seen once. The leading ten clones occupy about a tenth of the sample. Sample: peripheral blood, taken before any cancer treatment. These receptors were taken from a female donor older than 55 with stage I lung adenocarcinoma.

The J gene is TRBJ2-4, the V gene TRBV15, with D unresolved. CDR3 length: 13 amino acids. Deletions cut 2 bases from V and 0 bases from J, with 2 bases between. Germline CDR1 and CDR2: LNHNV and YYDKDF (reference sequence). Here the CDR3 reads CATSRQAKNIQYF. CDR3 in DNA: TGTGCCACCAGCAGACAAGCCAAAAACATTCAGTACTTC.

The rearrangement uses TRBV13 and TRBJ2-1, with 9 bases that match TRBD1. Germline V gene data show CDR1 as PRHDT and CDR2 as FYEKMQ (reference sequence). The CDR3 has 15 residues. The V segment lost 4 bases and the J segment 2 bases; nucleotides outside the gene matches: 3. CDR3 coding DNA: TGTGCCAGCAGCTCTGGGACAGGGCCCTACAATGAGCAGTTCTTC. Its protein product is CASSSGTGPYNEQFF.

The chain is built from TRBV5-4 and TRBJ2-2; D gene uncertain. There are 14 residues in the CDR3. Trimming stripped 3 bases from V and 1 base from J, with 7 bases between. Germline V lookup: CDR1 SGHNT, CDR2 YYREEE (reference sequence). For the CDR3, the DNA is TGTGCCAGCAGCTATACACAGAACACCGGGGAGCTGTTTTTT. Protein product: CASSYTQNTGELFF.

This rearrangement joins TRBV2 to TRBJ1-1; weak D call: TRBD1 (6 bases). Germline values: CDR1 SNHLY, CDR2 FYNNEI. V lost 6 bases and J lost 0, with 14 bases in between. The CDR3 consists of 15 residues. The CDR3 here is CASSAGRGMNTEAFF. Written as DNA, the CDR3 is TGTGCCAGCAGCGCAGGCAGGGGAATGAACACTGAAGCTTTCTTT.

The chain combines TRBV5-1 with TRBJ1-1; D is undetermined. The CDR3 is 13 residues long. V was pared by 0 bases and J by 7 bases, with 10 bases between. CDR1 and CDR2 (germline): SGHRS, YFSETQ. The CDR3 DNA reads TGCGCCAGCAGCTTGGGTCGAGGCCTTGAAGCTTTCTTT. Its protein product is CASSLGRGLEAFF. The whole variable domain, remainder taken from reference TRBV5-1 and TRBJ1-1, is KAGVTQTPRYLIKTRGQQVTLSCSPISGHRSVSWYQQTPGQGLQFLFEYFSETQRNKGNFPGRFSGRQFSNSRSEMNVSTLELGDSALYLCASSLGRGLEAFFGQGTRLTVV.

CDR3 protein: CASRPGPFNSGELFF. CDR3 sequence (DNA): TGTGCCAGCAGGCCGGGACCCTTCAACTCCGGGGAGCTGTTTTTT. This chain uses TRBV6-1 with TRBJ2-2; D might be TRBD1 or TRBD2, each matching 5 bases. Germline V gives CDR1 MNHNS, CDR2 SASEGT. The CDR3 loop spans 15 amino acids. Trimming took off 6 bases at V and 6 bases at J, with 17 bases between the two ends.

The genes are TRBV11-2 and TRBJ1-4; D is possibly TRBD1 (5 bases). V was clipped by 1 base and J by 0 bases, with 9 bases between them. The CDR3 contains 16 residues. Germline V gene lookup returns CDR1 SGHAT and CDR2 FQNNGV. This chain's CDR3 is CASSLGQLATNEKLFF. The CDR3 nucleotides read TGTGCCAGCAGCTTAGGACAGCTTGCAACTAATGAAAAACTGTTTTTT.

J is TRBJ1-3 and V is TRBV7-6; D is ambiguous. The CDR3 extends over 15 amino acids. V shed 5 bases and J shed 4 bases, with 15 bases lying between them. Germline loops: CDR1 SGHVS, CDR2 FNYEAQ. CDR3 sequence reads: CASSLREGVGNTIYF. CDR3 bases: TGTGCCAGCAGCCTTAGGGAGGGTGTAGGAAACACCATATATTTT.

This sequence joins TRBV28 and TRBJ2-2; D remains ambiguous. V was clipped by 3 bases and J by 1 base, with 15 bases between them. The CDR3 loop spans 17 amino acids. Per germline, CDR1 MDHEN and CDR2 SYDVKM. The CDR3 nucleotides read TGTGCCAGCAGTTTTTCGGTACTACAGAAGAACACCGGGGAGCTGTTTTTT. Translation gives CASSFSVLQKNTGELFF. Looking up the rest from reference TRBV28 and TRBJ2-2 gives the full variable domain: DVKVTQSSRYLVKRTGEKVFLECVQDMDHENMFWYRQDPGLGLRLIYFSYDVKMKEKGDIPEGYSVSREKKERFSLILESASTNQTSMYLCASSFSVLQKNTGELFFGEGSRLTVL.

J is TRBJ2-1 and V is TRBV7-3, with TRBD2 matching over 13 bases. Germline V CDR1 and CDR2: SGHTA, FQGTGA. The CDR3 contains 17 residues. J gave up 7 bases and V 5 bases, and 11 bases lay outside the gene matches. The CDR3 loop reads CASSQGLAGIHGNEQFF. CDR3 DNA: TGTGCCAGCAGCCAGGGACTAGCGGGGATCCACGGGAATGAGCAGTTCTTC.

V gene TRBV18 combines with J gene TRBJ2-3; D could derive from TRBD1 or TRBD2 (5 bases each). Deletions cut 6 bases from V and 6 bases from J, with 16 bases between. The CDR3 consists of 14 residues. The germline V gene has CDR1 KGHSH and CDR2 LQKENI. DNA for the CDR3: TGTGCCAGCTCGCCCACTCGGGGACGGGATACGCAGTATTTT. Translated: CASSPTRGRDTQYF.

The chain links TRBV11-2 to TRBJ1-4, with D unresolved. Germline V gene lookup returns CDR1 SGHAT and CDR2 FQNNGV. The V end lost 5 bases, the J end lost 0 bases, and 7 bases lay between the germline ends. This CDR3 comprises 14 residues. CDR3 in DNA: TGTGCCAGCAGCCAAGATACAACTAATGAAAAACTGTTTTTT. Translating it yields CASSQDTTNEKLFF.

The rearrangement joins TRBV4-2 to TRBJ1-1, with D unclear. The V and J ends lost 2 bases and 0 bases respectively, with 13 bases between them. The CDR3 is 16 residues long. From germline, CDR1 is LGHNA and CDR2 YNFKEQ. This CDR3 reads CASSQPSRLMNTEAFF. In DNA, the CDR3 is TGTGCCAGCAGCCAACCCTCGAGACTAATGAACACTGAAGCTTTCTTT.

This clone was observed a single time. This chain uses TRBV5-1 with TRBJ2-2; a possible D gene is TRBD2 (5 bases). This CDR3 spans 15 amino acids. CDR1 and CDR2 (germline): SGHRS, YFSETQ. Trimming took off 0 bases at V and 3 bases at J, with 9 bases between the two ends. The CDR3 DNA sequence: TGCGCCAGCAGCTTGGTTCCCGGGGACACCGGGGAGCTGTTTTTT. Protein: CASSLVPGDTGELFF.